This T cell receptor (beta chain) was recorded in a study of OX40 agonist ivuxolimab in advanced cancers. Repertoires were generated with immunoSEQ multiplex PCR, while TCRdb's copy carries only in-frame clones and drops some. The sample has tens of thousands of clones; about nine tenths are singletons. Germline values: CDR1 SGDLS, CDR2 YYNGEE. V gave up 0 bases and J gave up 4 bases; unmatched junction bases: 6. This CDR3 spans 17 amino acids. General observations from the study: The antigens recognized by the expanded peripheral T cells, that is their antigen specificity, were not determined.

Of note for this clone: Its antigen is currently unknown.

The material was CD4+ or CD8+ T cells sorted from blood, obtained in a trial of the OX40 agonist ivuxolimab. The TCR comes from an adult with an advanced solid tumor such as melanoma, head and neck, liver or kidney cancer. V gene TRBV9 combines with J gene TRBJ2-1; 11 bases agree with TRBD2. The CDR3 loop is CASSVGSGGASYNEQFF. The CDR3 nucleotides read TGTGCCAGCAGCGTAGGTAGCGGGGGGGCATCGTACAATGAGCAGTTCTTC.